The sequence of this TCR beta chain was determined in a study of beta chain features in type 1 diabetes. General observations from the study: A closer apparent resemblance between naive, central memory and Treg TCRB repertoires was seen in patients than in healthy donors. Fewer junction insertions and more nucleotide deletions appeared in type 1 diabetes patients.

There are a few counts of this clone. As yet, its antigen is unknown. Germline CDR1 and CDR2: PRHDT and FYEKMQ (reference sequence). The CDR3 consists of 15 residues. Trimming removed 5 bases from V and 4 bases from J, with 16 bases in between. The authors sorted CD4+ naive, central memory, regulatory and stem cell-like memory cells via CD45RO/CCR7/CD25/CD127/CD95/CD27. Sorted populations all had greater than 98% purity. cDNA synthesis used the whole RNA isolate, giving expressed TCRB sequences. The protocol was immunoSEQ multiplex PCR, while the TCRdb copy is restricted to in-frame clones and leaves out a portion. The sample shows 300,000 to 400,000 clones, roughly 13% of them seen only once.

The gene calls are TRBV13 and TRBJ2-3, with a tentative D call TRBD1 (6 bases). This clonotype originated in a young man in good health. Specimen: naive CD4+ T cells from blood. CDR3 DNA: TGTGCCAGCAGCCCTGGGGGCTTAACCGCAGATACGCAGTATTTT. The encoded protein is CASSPGGLTADTQYF.